This is a list of T cell receptor beta chains from one sample in a study of beta chain features in type 1 diabetes. Profiling relied on immunoSEQ multiplex PCR, and the TCRdb table lists in-frame clones only, not all of them. This table has about 350,000 clones, around a fifth appearing once. The specimen was naive CD4+ T cells from blood. These receptors originate from a woman aged 18-29 years in good health. The CDR3 runs from the conserved cysteine through the conserved F or W. Fields, in order: D gene, J gene, V gene, clone size, CDR3 DNA, CDR3 protein. The D gene is left open where the match is weak. Expanded clones get a size class; other rows say once, few or many, or leave the size out.

>NA|TRBJ1-2|TRBV18|few
TGTGCCAGCTCACCAAGGGAGGCCTATGGCTACACCTTC
CASSPREAYGYTF
>NA|TRBJ1-2|TRBV30|few
TGTGCCTGGAGTAGACTAGGGGCCTATGGCTACACCTTC
CAWSRLGAYGYTF
>TRBD1|TRBJ2-5|TRBV7-9|NA
TGTGCCAGCAGCTCATTGGACAGGGGAGAGACCCAGTACTTC
CASSSLDRGETQYF
>NA|TRBJ1-1|TRBV11-3|NA
TGTGCCAGCAGCTTGAGCGGGACTGAAGCTTTCTTT
CASSLSGTEAFF
>TRBD2|TRBJ2-2|TRBV29-1|NA
TGCAGCGTTGGTACTAGCGGGCAGACCGGGGAGCTGTTTTTT
CSVGTSGQTGELFF
>TRBD1|TRBJ2-7|TRBV15|NA
TGTGCCACCAGCAGAAACAGGGGGCCCTACGAGCAGTACTTC
CATSRNRGPYEQYF
>NA|TRBJ2-2|TRBV5-1|NA
TGCGCCAGCAGCTTGGAAGGGGGCACCGGGGAGCTGTTTTTT
CASSLEGGTGELFF
>NA|TRBJ2-2|TRBV7-8|few
TGTGCCAGCAGCTCCACAGGAATTCCCGGGGAGCTGTTTTTT
CASSSTGIPGELFF
>NA|TRBJ1-5|TRBV7-2|NA
TGTGCCAGCAGCTTAGCGCATAGTCAGCCCCAGCATTTT
CASSLAHSQPQHF
>NA|TRBJ1-1|TRBV9|NA
TGTGCCAGCAGCGTAGGGGCAGGCAACACTGAAGCTTTCTTT
CASSVGAGNTEAFF
>NA|TRBJ2-2|TRBV9|few
TGTGCCAGCAGCGTAGCTGGCAGGGTCACCGGGGAGCTGTTTTTT
CASSVAGRVTGELFF
>NA|TRBJ1-2|TRBV13|NA
TGTGCCAGCATCCACCCCGGGGACATTGGGGGCTACACCTTC
CASIHPGDIGGYTF
>NA|TRBJ1-1|TRBV18|NA
TGTGCCAGCTCACCACGGCCAGGGGACACTGAAGCTTTCTTT
CASSPRPGDTEAFF
>TRBD1|TRBJ2-1|TRBV29-1|few
TGCAGCATCGACAGGGGGGGATACAATGAGCAGTTCTTC
CSIDRGGYNEQFF
>TRBD1|TRBJ2-7|TRBV30|NA
TGTGCCTGGAGTGTTAACAGGGGGTACGAGCAGTACTTC
CAWSVNRGYEQYF
>NA|TRBJ2-2|TRBV30|NA
TGTGCCTGGTCATTCACCGGGGAGCTGTTTTTT
CAWSFTGELFF
>NA|TRBJ1-1|TRBV2|NA
TGTGCCAGCATTCGACAGAACACTGAAGCTTTCTTT
CASIRQNTEAFF
>TRBD1|TRBJ1-2|TRBV2|NA
TGTGCCAGCACTGGGACAGGGTACTATGGCTACACCTTC
CASTGTGYYGYTF
>NA|TRBJ2-3|TRBV6-5|few
TGTGCCAGCAACCCCGGACTCTCGGGGATAGATACGCAGTATTTT
CASNPGLSGIDTQYF
>NA|TRBJ2-1|TRBV5-1|NA
TGCGCCAGCAGCTTGTCTCCGAGCTCCTACAATGAGCAGTTCTTC
CASSLSPSSYNEQFF
>TRBD2|TRBJ2-5|TRBV19|few
TGTGCCAGTAGTATAGCGGGGGGGCCGAGAGAGACCCAGTACTTC
CASSIAGGPRETQYF
>NA|TRBJ1-2|TRBV7-2|few
TGTGCCAGCAGCCTGGGACTGAGATATGGCTACACCTTC
CASSLGLRYGYTF
>TRBD1|TRBJ1-1|TRBV29-1|NA
TGCAGCGCAGACAGGGGCGGCACTGAAGCTTTCTTT
CSADRGGTEAFF
>NA|TRBJ1-5|TRBV15|NA
TGTGCCACCAGCAGAGACAGGGGCAATCAGCCCCAGCATTTT
CATSRDRGNQPQHF
>TRBD2|TRBJ2-1|TRBV18|NA
TGTGCCAGCTCACCCGGGACTAGCGGGGGGGCCGTTGAGCAGTTCTTC
CASSPGTSGGAVEQFF
>NA|TRBJ1-4|TRBV30|few
TGTGCCTTTCAGATCCTTGAAAAACTGTTTTTT
CAFQILEKLFF
>TRBD2|TRBJ2-3|TRBV5-1|NA
TGCGCCAGCAGCTTAAGCGGGGCTATCACAGATACGCAGTATTTT
CASSLSGAITDTQYF